This record looks at one T cell receptor (beta chain) sequence and its context. Its antigen is unknown. The CDR3 runs to 16 residues. The germline V and J ends were trimmed by 4 bases and 2 bases, with 15 bases remaining between them. Germline assignment: CDR1 MNHNY and CDR2 SVGAGI (reference sequence). These data originate in a study of CD8+ T cells in alopecia areata. Across the study: Twice daily, treated patients received 5 to 10 mg of oral tofacitinib. Study-level points and caveats: Between patients, shared TCR sequences were less clear than in mice. This was possibly due in part to HLA diversity in the patient population.

Peripheral blood and lesional scalp punch biopsies came from alopecia areata patients. Following RNA extraction, reverse transcription yielded cDNA that acted as the sequencing template. TCRdb's table, derived via immunoSEQ multiplex PCR, lists solely in-frame clones and lacks some. Here the sample spans hundreds of thousands of clones, roughly 57% being singletons. The clonotype comes from a human donor with alopecia areata. V and J are TRBV6-6 and TRBJ2-1, with unresolved D. The material was CD4+ T cells sorted from blood, obtained at week 0. CDR3 nucleotides: TGTGCCAGCAGTTCGGTCCGGATTAGGACCTACAATGAGCAGTTCTTC. This encodes CASSSVRIRTYNEQFF.